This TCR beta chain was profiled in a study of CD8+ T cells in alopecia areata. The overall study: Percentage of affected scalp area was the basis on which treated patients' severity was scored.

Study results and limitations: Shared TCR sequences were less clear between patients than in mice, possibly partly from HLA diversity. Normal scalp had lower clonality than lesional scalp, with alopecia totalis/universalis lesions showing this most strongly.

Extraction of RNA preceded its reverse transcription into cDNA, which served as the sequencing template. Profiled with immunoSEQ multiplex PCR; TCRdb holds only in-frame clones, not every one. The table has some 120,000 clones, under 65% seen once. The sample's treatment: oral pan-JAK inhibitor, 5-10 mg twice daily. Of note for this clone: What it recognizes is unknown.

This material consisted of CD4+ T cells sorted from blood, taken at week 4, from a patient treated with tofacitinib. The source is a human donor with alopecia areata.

In DNA form, the CDR3 reads TGTGCCAGCACCCTCCGGGGGACAGGGGGTTTAGGCTACACCTTC. This encodes CASTLRGTGGLGYTF. The rearrangement joins TRBV5-4 to TRBJ1-2; TRBD1 aligns across 11 bases. There are 15 residues in the CDR3. With 6 bases clipped from V and 8 bases from J, the junction kept 12 bases outside the gene matches. Germline lookup yields CDR1 SGHNT and CDR2 YYREEE (reference sequence).